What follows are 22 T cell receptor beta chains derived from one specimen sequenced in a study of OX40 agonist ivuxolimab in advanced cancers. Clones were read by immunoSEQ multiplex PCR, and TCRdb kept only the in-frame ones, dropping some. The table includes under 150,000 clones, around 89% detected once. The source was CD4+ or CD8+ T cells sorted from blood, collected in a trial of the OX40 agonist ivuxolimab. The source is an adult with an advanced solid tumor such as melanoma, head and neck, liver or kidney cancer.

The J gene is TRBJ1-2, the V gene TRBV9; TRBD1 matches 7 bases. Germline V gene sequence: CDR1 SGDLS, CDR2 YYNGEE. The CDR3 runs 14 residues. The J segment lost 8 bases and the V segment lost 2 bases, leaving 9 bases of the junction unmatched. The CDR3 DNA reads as TGTGCCAGCAGCGTTATCGGACAGGCGGCAGGCTACACCTTC. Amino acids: CASSVIGQAAGYTF.

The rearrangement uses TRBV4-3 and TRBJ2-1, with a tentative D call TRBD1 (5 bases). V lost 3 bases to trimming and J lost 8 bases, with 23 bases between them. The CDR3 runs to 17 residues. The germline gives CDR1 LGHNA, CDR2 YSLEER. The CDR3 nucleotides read TGCGCCAGCAGCCATGAACCGACCGCGGTTCAGGGATATGAGCAGTTCTTC. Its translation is CASSHEPTAVQGYEQFF.

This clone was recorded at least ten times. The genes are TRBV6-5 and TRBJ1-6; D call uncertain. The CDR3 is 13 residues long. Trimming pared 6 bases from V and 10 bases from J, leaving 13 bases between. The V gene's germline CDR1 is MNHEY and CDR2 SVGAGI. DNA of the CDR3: TGTGCCAGCAGCATAGGATCTCAATCACCCCTCCACTTT. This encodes CASSIGSQSPLHF.

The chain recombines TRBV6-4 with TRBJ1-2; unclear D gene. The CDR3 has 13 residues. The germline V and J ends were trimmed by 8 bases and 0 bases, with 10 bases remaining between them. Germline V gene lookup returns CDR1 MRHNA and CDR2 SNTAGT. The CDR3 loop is CASSTNSNYGYTF. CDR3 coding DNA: TGTGCCAGCTCAACCAATTCTAACTATGGCTACACCTTC.

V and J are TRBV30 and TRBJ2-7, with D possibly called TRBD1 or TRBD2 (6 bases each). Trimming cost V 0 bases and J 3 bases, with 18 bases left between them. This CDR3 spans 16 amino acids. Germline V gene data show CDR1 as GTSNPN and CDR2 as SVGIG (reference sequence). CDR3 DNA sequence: TGTGCCTGGAGTGTCTTCGGGGGACACGTAAGCTACGAGCAGTACTTC. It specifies CAWSVFGGHVSYEQYF.

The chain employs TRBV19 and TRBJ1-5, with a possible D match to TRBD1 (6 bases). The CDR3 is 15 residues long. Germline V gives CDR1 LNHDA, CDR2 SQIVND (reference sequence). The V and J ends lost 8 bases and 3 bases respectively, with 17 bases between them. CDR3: CASSEGGAVNQPQHF. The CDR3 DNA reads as TGTGCCAGTTCTGAGGGGGGGGCGGTCAATCAGCCCCAGCATTTT.

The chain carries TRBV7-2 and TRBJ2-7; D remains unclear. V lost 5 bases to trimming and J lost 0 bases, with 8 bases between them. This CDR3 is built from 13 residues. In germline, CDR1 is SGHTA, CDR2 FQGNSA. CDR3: CASSAGSSYEQYF. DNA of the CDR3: TGTGCCAGCAGCGCCGGTAGCTCCTACGAGCAGTACTTC. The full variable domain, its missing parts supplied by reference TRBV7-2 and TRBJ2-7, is GAGVSQSPSNKVTEKGKDVELRCDPISGHTALYWYRQSLGQGLEFLIYFQGNSAPDKSGLPSDRFSAERTGGSVSTLTIQRTQQEDSAVYLCASSAGSSYEQYFGPGTRLTVT.

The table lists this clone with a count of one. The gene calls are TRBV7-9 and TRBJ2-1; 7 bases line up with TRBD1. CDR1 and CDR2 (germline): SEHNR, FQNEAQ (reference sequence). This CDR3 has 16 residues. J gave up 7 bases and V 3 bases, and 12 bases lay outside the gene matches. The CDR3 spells CASSFGTRDSRNEQFF. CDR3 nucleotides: TGTGCCAGCAGCTTTGGGACCCGGGACAGTCGGAATGAGCAGTTCTTC.

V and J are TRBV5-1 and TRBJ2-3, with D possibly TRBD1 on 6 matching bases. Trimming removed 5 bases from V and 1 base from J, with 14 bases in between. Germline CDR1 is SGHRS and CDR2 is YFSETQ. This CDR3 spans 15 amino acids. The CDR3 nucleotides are TGCGCCAGCAGTTCCAGGGGCGCGGGCACAGATACGCAGTATTTT. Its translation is CASSSRGAGTDTQYF.

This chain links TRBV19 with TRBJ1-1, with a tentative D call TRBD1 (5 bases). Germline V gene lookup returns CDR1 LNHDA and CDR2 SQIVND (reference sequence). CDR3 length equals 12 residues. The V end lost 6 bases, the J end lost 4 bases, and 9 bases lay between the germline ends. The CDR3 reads CASSQGPTEAFF. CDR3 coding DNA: TGTGCCAGTAGCCAGGGTCCCACTGAAGCTTTCTTT.

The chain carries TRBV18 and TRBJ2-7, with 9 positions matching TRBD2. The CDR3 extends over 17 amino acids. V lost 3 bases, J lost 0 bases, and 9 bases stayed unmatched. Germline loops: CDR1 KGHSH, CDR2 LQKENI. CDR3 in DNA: TGTGCCAGCTCACCCACTTCTAGCGGGGCCGGCTCCTACGAGCAGTACTTC. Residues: CASSPTSSGAGSYEQYF. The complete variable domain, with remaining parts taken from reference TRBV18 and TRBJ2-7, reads NAGVMQNPRHLVRRRGQEARLRCSPMKGHSHVYWYRQLPEEGLKFMVYLQKENIIDESGMPKERFSAEFPKEGPSILRIQQVVRGDSAAYFCASSPTSSGAGSYEQYFGPGTRLTVT.

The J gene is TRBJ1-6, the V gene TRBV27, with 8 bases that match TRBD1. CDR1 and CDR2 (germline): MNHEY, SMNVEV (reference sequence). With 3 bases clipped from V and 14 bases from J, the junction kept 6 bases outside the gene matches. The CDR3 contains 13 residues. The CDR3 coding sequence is TGTGCCAGCAGTTTCGGACAGGGAAGAGCCCTCCACTTT. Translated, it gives CASSFGQGRALHF.

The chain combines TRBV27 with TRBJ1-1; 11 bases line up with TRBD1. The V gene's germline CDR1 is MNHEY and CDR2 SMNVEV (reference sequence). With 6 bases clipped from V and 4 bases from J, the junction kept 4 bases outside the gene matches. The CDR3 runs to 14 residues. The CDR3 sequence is CASSPGQGVTEAFF. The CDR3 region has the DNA TGTGCCAGCAGCCCGGGACAGGGGGTCACTGAAGCTTTCTTT.

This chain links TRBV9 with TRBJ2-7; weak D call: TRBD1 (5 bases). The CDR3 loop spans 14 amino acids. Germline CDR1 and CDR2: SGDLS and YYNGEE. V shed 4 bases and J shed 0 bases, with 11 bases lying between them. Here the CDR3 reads CASSQTGASYEQYF. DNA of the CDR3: TGTGCCAGCAGCCAGACTGGGGCCTCCTACGAGCAGTACTTC.

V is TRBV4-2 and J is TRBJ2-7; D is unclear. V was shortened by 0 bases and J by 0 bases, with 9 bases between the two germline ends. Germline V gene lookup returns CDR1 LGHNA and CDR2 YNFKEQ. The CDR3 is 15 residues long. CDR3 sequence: CASSQEPGYSYEQYF. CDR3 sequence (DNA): TGTGCCAGCAGCCAAGAGCCAGGCTACTCCTACGAGCAGTACTTC.

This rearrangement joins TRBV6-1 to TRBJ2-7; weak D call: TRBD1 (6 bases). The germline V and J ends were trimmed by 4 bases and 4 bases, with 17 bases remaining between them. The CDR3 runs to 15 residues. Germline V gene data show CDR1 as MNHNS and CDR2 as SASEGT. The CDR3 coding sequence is TGTGCCAGCAGTGCTTGGACAGAGGGCAAGTACGAGCAGTACTTC. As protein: CASSAWTEGKYEQYF.

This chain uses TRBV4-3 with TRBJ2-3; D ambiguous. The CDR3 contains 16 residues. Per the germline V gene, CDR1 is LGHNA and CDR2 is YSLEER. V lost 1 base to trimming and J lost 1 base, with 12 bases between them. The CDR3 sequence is CASSQGDSIGTDTQYF. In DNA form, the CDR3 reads TGCGCCAGCAGCCAAGGGGATAGCATCGGCACAGATACGCAGTATTTT.

The CDR3 DNA reads as TGTGCCAGCAGTCACGGGACAGGGAACACTGAAGCTTTCTTT. This encodes CASSHGTGNTEAFF. The V gene is TRBV6-4, the J gene TRBJ1-1; TRBD1 agrees at 8 bases. Trimming cost V 5 bases and J 1 base; bases outside gene matches: 3. The germline V gene has CDR1 MRHNA and CDR2 SNTAGT. CDR3 length equals 14 residues.

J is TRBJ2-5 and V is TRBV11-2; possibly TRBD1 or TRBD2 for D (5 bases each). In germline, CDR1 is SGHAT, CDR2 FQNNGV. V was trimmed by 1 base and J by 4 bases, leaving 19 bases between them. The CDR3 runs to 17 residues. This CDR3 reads CASSLAWGLPTRETQYF. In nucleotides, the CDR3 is TGTGCCAGCAGCTTAGCCTGGGGGTTACCAACGCGAGAGACCCAGTACTTC.

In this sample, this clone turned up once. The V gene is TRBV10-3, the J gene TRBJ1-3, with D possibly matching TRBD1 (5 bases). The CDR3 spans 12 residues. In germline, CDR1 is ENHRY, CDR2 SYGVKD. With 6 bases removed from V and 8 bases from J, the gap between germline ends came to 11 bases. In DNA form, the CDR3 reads TGTGCCATCAGAGGGGTTCAAGACACCATATATTTT. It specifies CAIRGVQDTIYF.

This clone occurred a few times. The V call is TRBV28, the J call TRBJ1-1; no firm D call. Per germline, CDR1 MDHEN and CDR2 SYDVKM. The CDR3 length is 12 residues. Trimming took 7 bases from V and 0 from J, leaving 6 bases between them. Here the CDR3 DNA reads TGTGCCAGCAATTTGATGAACACTGAAGCTTTCTTT. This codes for CASNLMNTEAFF.

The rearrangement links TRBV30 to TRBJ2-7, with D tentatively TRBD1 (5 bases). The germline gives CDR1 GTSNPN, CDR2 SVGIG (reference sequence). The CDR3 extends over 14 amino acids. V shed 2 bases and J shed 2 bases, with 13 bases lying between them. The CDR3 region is CAWSPGQTPYEQYF. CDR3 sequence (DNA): TGTGCCTGGAGTCCAGGACAAACTCCCTACGAGCAGTACTTC.